This T cell receptor beta chain was found in a study of T cell responses to AZD1222 COVID-19 vaccine. This clone has just a few counts. Using immunoSEQ multiplex PCR, the repertoire was profiled, and TCRdb retains in-frame clones only, with some absent. The sample records some 200,000 clones, about 94% being singletons. Germline V gene data show CDR1 as GTSNPN and CDR2 as SVGIG (reference sequence). There are 14 residues in the CDR3. Trimming stripped 5 bases from V and 5 bases from J, with 19 bases between. The source was peripheral blood, collected 28 days after the second dose of the MenACWY control vaccine. The chain couples TRBV30 to TRBJ2-7; D is undetermined. The TCR was taken from an adult who received the MenACWY meningococcal vaccine as a control. CDR3 coding DNA: TGTGCCTGGGGAGACAATGCCCTGGTAGACGAGCAGTACTTC. Its protein product is CAWGDNALVDEQYF.